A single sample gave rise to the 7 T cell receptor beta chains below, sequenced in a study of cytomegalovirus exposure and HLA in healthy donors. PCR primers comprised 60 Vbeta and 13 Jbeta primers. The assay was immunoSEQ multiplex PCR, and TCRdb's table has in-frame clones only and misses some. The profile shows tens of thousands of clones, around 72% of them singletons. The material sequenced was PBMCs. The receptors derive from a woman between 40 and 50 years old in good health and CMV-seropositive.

CDR3 loop: CSVTSGTEQFF. CDR3 coding DNA: TGCAGCGTCACTAGCGGGACTGAGCAGTTCTTC. The V and J genes are TRBV29-1 and TRBJ2-1; TRBD2 aligns across 10 bases. The ends lost 6 bases at V and 9 bases at J; junction bases unmatched: 2. Germline loops: CDR1 SQVTM, CDR2 ANQGSEA. The CDR3 spans 11 residues.

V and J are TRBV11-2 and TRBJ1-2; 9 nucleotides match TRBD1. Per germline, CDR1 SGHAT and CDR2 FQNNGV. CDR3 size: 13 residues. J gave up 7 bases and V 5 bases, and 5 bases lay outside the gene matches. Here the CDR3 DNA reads TGTGCCAGCAGCCCGGACAGGGGTAGTGGCTACACCTTC. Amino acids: CASSPDRGSGYTF.

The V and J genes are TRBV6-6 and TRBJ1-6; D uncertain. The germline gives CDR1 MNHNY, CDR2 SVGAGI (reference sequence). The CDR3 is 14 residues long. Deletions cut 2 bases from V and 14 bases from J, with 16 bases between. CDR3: CASSYGPSGVTLHF. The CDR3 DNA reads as TGTGCCAGCAGTTACGGACCCTCCGGGGTCACCCTCCACTTT.

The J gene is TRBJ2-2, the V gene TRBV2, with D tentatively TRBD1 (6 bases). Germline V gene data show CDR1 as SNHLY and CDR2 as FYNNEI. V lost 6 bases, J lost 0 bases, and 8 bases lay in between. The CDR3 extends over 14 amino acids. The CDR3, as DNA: TGTGCCAGCAGAGGGACAACGAACACCGGGGAGCTGTTTTTT. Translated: CASRGTTNTGELFF. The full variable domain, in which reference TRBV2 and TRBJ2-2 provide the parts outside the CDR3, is EPEVTQTPSHQVTQMGQEVILRCVPISNHLYFYWYRQILGQKVEFLVSFYNNEISEKSEIFDDQFSVERPDGSNFTLKIRSTKLEDSAMYFCASRGTTNTGELFFGEGSRLTVL.

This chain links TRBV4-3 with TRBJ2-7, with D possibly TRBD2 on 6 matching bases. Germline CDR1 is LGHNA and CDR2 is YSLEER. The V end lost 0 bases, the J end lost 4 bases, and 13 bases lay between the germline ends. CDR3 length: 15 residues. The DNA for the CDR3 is TGCGCCAGCAGCCAAGACCGGGACTCGAGATACGAGCAGTACTTC. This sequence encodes CASSQDRDSRYEQYF.

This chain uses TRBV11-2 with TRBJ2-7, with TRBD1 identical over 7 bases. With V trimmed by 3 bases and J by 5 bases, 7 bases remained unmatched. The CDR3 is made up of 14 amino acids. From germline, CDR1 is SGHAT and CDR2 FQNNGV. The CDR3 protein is CASSFGQELNEQYF. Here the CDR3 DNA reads TGTGCCAGCAGCTTTGGACAGGAGCTCAACGAGCAGTACTTC.

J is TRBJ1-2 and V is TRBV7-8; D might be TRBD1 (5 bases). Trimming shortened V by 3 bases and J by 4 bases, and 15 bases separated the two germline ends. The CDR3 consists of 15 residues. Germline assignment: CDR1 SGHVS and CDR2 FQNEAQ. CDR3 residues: CASSLGPERSYGYTF. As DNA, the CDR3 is TGTGCCAGCAGCTTGGGGCCGGAACGTAGCTATGGCTACACCTTC.